This TCR beta chain was profiled in a study of blood T cells in healthy people across ages. Findings of the study overall: Per million T cells, TCR beta diversity dropped roughly linearly as age increased. Strong correlation existed between TCR beta diversity and naive T cell percentage.

Those donating, healthy Caucasian individuals from Russia, were aged about 6 to 95. Germline CDR1 and CDR2: SEHNR and FQNEAQ (reference sequence). Trimming cost V 3 bases and J 5 bases, with 13 bases left between them. This CDR3 has 14 residues. Alongside a J-beta primer mix, a sample-barcoded 5' primer served in a second PCR lasting roughly 7 to 12 cycles. TCRdb re-analysed the 5' RACE reads in MiXCR, keeping a single row per CDR3 protein. The table records roughly 1,500,000 distinct CDR3 sequences, around 36% of them present only once. This clonotype has more than one count but fewer than ten. Its antigen remains unknown.

The sequencing input was blood. The sequence derives from a woman under 40 in good health. The chain links TRBV7-9 to TRBJ2-5, with D perhaps assigned TRBD1 or TRBD2 (6 bases each). CDR3 coding DNA: TGTGCCAGCAGCTTGGGGGGCTTATATGAGACCCAGTACTTC. Its translation: CASSLGGLYETQYF.